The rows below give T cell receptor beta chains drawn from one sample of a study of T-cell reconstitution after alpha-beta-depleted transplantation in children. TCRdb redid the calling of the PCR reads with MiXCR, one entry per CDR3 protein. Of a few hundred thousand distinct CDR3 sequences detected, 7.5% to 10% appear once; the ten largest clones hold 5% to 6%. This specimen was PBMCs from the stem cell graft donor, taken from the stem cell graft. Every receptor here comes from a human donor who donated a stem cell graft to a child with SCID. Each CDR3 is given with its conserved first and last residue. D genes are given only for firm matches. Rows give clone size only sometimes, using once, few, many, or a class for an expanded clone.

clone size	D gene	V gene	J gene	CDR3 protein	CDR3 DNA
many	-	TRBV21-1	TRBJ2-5	CASSKDHDGIQETQYF	TGTGCCAGCAGCAAAGACCACGACGGAATACAAGAGACCCAGTACTTC
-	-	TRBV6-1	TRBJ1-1	CASSRSRQHTEAFF	TGTGCCAGCAGTCGTTCACGACAGCACACTGAAGCTTTCTTT
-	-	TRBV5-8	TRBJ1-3	CASSLGQGRGNTIYF	TGTGCCAGCAGCTTGGGCCAGGGGAGAGGAAACACCATATATTTT
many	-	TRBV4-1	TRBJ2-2	CASSQGRANTGELFF	TGCGCCAGCAGCCAAGGACGGGCCAACACCGGGGAGCTGTTTTTT
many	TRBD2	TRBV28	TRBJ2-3	CASSAVVAGSLTDTQYF	TGTGCCAGCAGTGCCGTAGTAGCGGGGTCCCTCACAGATACGCAGTATTTT
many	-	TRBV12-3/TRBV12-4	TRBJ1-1	CASRPTGRGNTEAFF	TGTGCCAGCAGACCCACCGGGAGGGGGAACACTGAAGCTTTCTTT
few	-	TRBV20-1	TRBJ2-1	CSARPRRWYAQDEQFF	TGCAGTGCTAGACCGCGGAGGTGGTACGCTCAGGATGAGCAGTTCTTC
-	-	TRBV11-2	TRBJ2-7	CASSLYIRRAADGSYEQYF	TGTGCCAGCAGCTTATATATCAGGAGAGCGGCGGATGGTAGCTACGAGCAGTACTTC
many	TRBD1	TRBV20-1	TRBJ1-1	CSARSGQGTFANTEAFF	TGCAGTGCTAGATCGGGACAGGGGACATTCGCGAACACTGAAGCTTTCTTT
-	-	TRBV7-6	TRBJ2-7	CASSADAGTYEQYF	TGTGCCAGCAGCGCCGACGCAGGGACCTACGAGCAGTACTTC
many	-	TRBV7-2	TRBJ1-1	CASSLGSQSNTEAFF	TGTGCCAGCAGCTTAGGGTCCCAGTCGAACACTGAAGCTTTCTTT
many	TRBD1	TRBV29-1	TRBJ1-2	CSVALGTGNYGYTF	TGCAGCGTCGCTCTCGGGACAGGGAACTATGGCTACACCTTC
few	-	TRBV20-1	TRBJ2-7	CSAAGDRNGEQYF	TGCAGTGCTGCTGGCGACAGGAACGGCGAGCAGTACTTC
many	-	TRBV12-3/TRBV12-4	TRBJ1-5	CASSPDISNQPQHF	TGTGCCAGCAGCCCTGACATTAGCAATCAGCCCCAGCATTTT
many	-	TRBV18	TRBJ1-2	CASSASSAGSYGYTF	TGTGCCAGCTCAGCCTCATCAGCGGGGTCCTATGGCTACACCTTC
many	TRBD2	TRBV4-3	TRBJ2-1	CASSQWEGRVSYNEQFF	TGCGCCAGCAGCCAATGGGAGGGAAGAGTTTCCTACAATGAGCAGTTCTTC
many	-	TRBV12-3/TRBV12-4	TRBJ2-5	CASSSGQETQYF	TGTGCCAGCAGTTCGGGGCAAGAGACCCAGTACTTC
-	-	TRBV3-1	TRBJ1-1	CASSQAPVRTEAFF	TGTGCCAGCAGCCAAGCTCCAGTCCGCACTGAAGCTTTCTTT
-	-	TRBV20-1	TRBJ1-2	CSAVGGTNYGYTF	TGCAGTGCCGTGGGCGGGACGAACTATGGCTACACCTTC
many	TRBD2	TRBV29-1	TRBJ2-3	CSGALTSGEYTDTQYF	TGCAGCGGTGCGTTGACTAGCGGGGAGTATACAGATACGCAGTATTTT
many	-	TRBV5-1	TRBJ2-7	CASSSQGRAYEQYF	TGCGCCAGCAGCTCACAGGGGAGGGCCTACGAGCAGTACTTC
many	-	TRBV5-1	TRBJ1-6	CASSDFNREYSPLHF	TGCGCCAGCAGCGACTTCAACAGGGAGTATTCACCCCTCCACTTT